What follows is one T cell receptor beta chain and its context. Antigen specificity is unknown. This sample is part of a study of cytomegalovirus exposure and HLA in healthy donors. Both 60 Vbeta primers and 13 Jbeta primers went into the PCR. The data were produced by immunoSEQ multiplex PCR, yet TCRdb's version contains in-frame clones alone and is incomplete. Found here are about 140,000 clones, 80% of them singletons; the top ten hold 2% to 2.5%. The CDR3 is 16 amino acids. V shed 3 bases and J shed 0 bases, with 11 bases lying between them. Germline lookup yields CDR1 MGHDK and CDR2 SYGVNS. Study-level points and caveats: Presence/absence comparisons presumed near-even sequencing depth among donors. Most CMV-associated TCR beta chains were later found to appear HLA-restricted.

The receptor was derived from a man aged 45-60 years in good health and CMV-seronegative. Sequenced sample: PBMCs. This chain uses TRBV25-1 with TRBJ1-4; D call uncertain. In DNA form, the CDR3 reads TGTGCCAGCAGTGAGGGAGGTTTAGCAACTAATGAAAAACTGTTTTTT. It is translated as CASSEGGLATNEKLFF.